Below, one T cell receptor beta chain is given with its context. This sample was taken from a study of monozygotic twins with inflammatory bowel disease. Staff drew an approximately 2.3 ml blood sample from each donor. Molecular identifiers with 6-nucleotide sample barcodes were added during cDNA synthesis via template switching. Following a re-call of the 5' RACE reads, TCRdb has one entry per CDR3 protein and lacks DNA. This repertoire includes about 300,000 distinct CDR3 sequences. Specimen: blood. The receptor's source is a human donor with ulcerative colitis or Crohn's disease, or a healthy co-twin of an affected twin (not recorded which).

The CDR3 here is CASSSLGHGKETQYF. The V gene is TRBV28, the J gene TRBJ2-5; the TCRdb D gene call, TRBD1, has no DNA to confirm it. The CDR3 extends over 15 amino acids. CDR1 is MDHEN and CDR2 is SYDVKM in the germline V gene.